The clone carrying this T cell receptor (beta chain) was observed a handful of times. Its antigen is currently unknown. This record comes from a study of cytomegalovirus exposure and HLA in healthy donors. A multiplex PCR was run with 60 Vbeta primers and 13 Jbeta primers. Sequencing used immunoSEQ multiplex PCR; TCRdb keeps in-frame clones, though not all of them. This table holds 210,000 or so clones, about three quarters found once. Looked up from germline, CDR1 is SGHRS and CDR2 is YFSETQ. The CDR3 has 18 amino acids. Trimming cost V 0 bases and J 6 bases; bases outside gene matches: 11. Points from the study as a whole: The productive fraction for most TCR beta V segments was about 87% or about 30% in an earlier analysis.

Sequences were obtained from PBMCs. The TCR was taken from a woman aged 60-75 years in good health and CMV-seropositive. V gene TRBV5-1 combines with J gene TRBJ1-6; 8 bases agree with TRBD1. CDR3 DNA: TGCGCCAGCAGCTTGGCCCCTGTGCAGGGGGCTGGTAATTCACCCCTCCACTTT. This sequence encodes CASSLAPVQGAGNSPLHF.